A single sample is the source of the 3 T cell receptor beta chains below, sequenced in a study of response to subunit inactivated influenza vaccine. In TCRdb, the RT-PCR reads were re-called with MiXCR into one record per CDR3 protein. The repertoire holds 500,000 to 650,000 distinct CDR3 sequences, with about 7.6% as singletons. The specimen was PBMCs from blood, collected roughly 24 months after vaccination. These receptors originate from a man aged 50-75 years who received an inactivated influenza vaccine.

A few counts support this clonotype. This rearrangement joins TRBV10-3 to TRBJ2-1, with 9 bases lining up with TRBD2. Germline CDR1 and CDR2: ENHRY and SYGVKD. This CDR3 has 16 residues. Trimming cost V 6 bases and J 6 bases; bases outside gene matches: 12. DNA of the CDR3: TGTGCCATCAGCACACACGGGGCGGGGGGGCGCAATGAGCAGTTCTTC. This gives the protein CAISTHGAGGRNEQFF.

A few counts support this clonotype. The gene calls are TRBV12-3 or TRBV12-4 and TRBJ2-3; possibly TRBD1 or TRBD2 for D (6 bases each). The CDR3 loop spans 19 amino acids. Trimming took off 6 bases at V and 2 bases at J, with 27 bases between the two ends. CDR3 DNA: TGTGCCAGCAGATCCTCGTTGGGGGGCAGCGCTTCCTTCACAGATACGCAGTATTTT. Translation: CASRSSLGGSASFTDTQYF.

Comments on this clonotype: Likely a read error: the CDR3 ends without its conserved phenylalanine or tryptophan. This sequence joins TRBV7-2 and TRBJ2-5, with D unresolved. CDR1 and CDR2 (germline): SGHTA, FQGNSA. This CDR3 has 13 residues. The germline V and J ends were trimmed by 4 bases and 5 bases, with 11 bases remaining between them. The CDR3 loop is CASSSDPPETQYS. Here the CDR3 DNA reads TGTGCCAGCAGCTCAGATCCCCCGGAGACCCAGTACTCC.